A few counts support the clone carrying this T cell receptor beta chain. The target antigen is unknown. This entry belongs to a study of regulatory T cells in long-lasting Graves disease. Study-wide results and caveats: Newly diagnosed disease favored TRBV20-1 and TRBJ2-1 over persistent disease. Persistent patients had more shared public clonotypes (around 2,800) than new patients (approximately 920).

Libraries of TCR beta came from iRepertoire HTBI primers plus Arm-PCR of CDR3 regions. In the authors' methods: Overall, samples carried some 67 TRBV and some 15 TRBJ segments. One entry per CDR3 protein, called by TCRdb with MiXCR from the multiplex PCR reads. The V and J calls, along with clone size, are taken from TCRdb and not from the paper's own processing. The sample lists roughly 360,000 distinct CDR3 sequences, more than 20% occurring once. This sample's time point: persistent/refractory GD, antithyroid drugs over 5 years with positive TRAb. PBMCs were the source of the RNA used for TCR sequencing. The germline V gene has CDR1 MDHEN and CDR2 SYDVKM. V was trimmed by 3 bases and J by 10 bases, leaving 15 bases between them. The length of the CDR3 is 13 residues.

This clonotype was obtained from a woman aged 40 to 49 with Graves disease. The material sequenced was peripheral blood mononuclear cells (PBMCs), taken when the disease was refractory, from a patient treated with antithyroid drugs. This sequence joins TRBV28 and TRBJ1-1; D call uncertain. CDR3 region: CASSFETPRRAFF. For the CDR3, the DNA is TGTGCCAGCAGTTTTGAAACCCCGCGGCGAGCTTTCTTT.